A single sample gave rise to the 25 T cell receptor beta chains below, sequenced in a study of blood T cell repertoires in COVID-19. The repertoire was sequenced with immunoSEQ multiplex PCR; TCRdb's copy has only in-frame clones and lacks some. Altogether 200,000 to 300,000 clones are present, 70% to 90% being singletons, with the ten largest covering 3%. The sample was peripheral blood. The receptor source for this set is a man between 18 and 29 years old with active or convalescent COVID-19.

The genes are TRBV3-1 (or the pseudogene TRBV3-2) and TRBJ1-4; 7 nucleotides line up with TRBD1. After removal of 5 bases from V and 5 bases from J, the junction contained 8 bases not matched to a gene. The CDR3 is made up of 15 amino acids. Germline CDR1 and CDR2: LGHDT and YNNKEL (reference sequence). The CDR3 nucleotides read TGTGCCAGCAGCGCTCGACAGGGATTGAATGAAAAACTGTTTTTT. Translating gives CASSARQGLNEKLFF.

This chain uses TRBV12-3 or TRBV12-4 with TRBJ1-1; no clear D gene. This CDR3 is 13 amino acids long. Trimming took off 3 bases at V and 5 bases at J, with 10 bases between the two ends. This chain's CDR3 is CASSLTGRTEAFF. CDR3 sequence (DNA): TGTGCCAGCAGTTTGACGGGGAGGACTGAAGCTTTCTTT.

The chain combines TRBV19 with TRBJ1-2, with TRBD1 matching over 7 bases. The CDR3 is 13 amino acids. The J segment lost 6 bases and the V segment lost 3 bases, leaving 4 bases of the junction unmatched. Germline CDR1 LNHDA, CDR2 SQIVND (reference sequence). CDR3 loop: CASSIGRGNGYTF. The CDR3 coding sequence is TGTGCCAGTAGTATTGGCAGGGGGAATGGCTACACCTTC.

The chain recombines TRBV5-4 with TRBJ1-4, with D perhaps matching TRBD1 (5 bases). This CDR3 is built from 16 residues. Trimming removed 4 bases at V and 3 bases at J, with 16 bases between. Germline-derived CDR1 and CDR2 are SGHNT and YYREEE (reference sequence). This CDR3 reads CASSISQGGSNEKLFF. Written as DNA, the CDR3 is TGTGCCAGCAGCATCTCCCAGGGCGGCTCTAATGAAAAACTGTTTTTT.

This rearrangement joins TRBV5-1 to TRBJ2-1; 10 bases map to TRBD2. CDR1 and CDR2 from the germline V gene are SGHRS and YFSETQ. V shed 0 bases and J 6 bases; nucleotides not matched to a gene: 9. The CDR3 runs to 17 residues. CDR3 loop: CASSLAASGSPRNEQFF. As DNA, the CDR3 is TGCGCCAGCAGCTTGGCGGCTAGCGGGAGCCCCCGCAATGAGCAGTTCTTC. The full variable domain, in which reference TRBV5-1 and TRBJ2-1 provide the parts outside the CDR3, is KAGVTQTPRYLIKTRGQQVTLSCSPISGHRSVSWYQQTPGQGLQFLFEYFSETQRNKGNFPGRFSGRQFSNSRSEMNVSTLELGDSALYLCASSLAASGSPRNEQFFGPGTRLTVL.

The J gene is TRBJ1-2, the V gene TRBV6-5, with no clear D. The germline V gene has CDR1 MNHEY and CDR2 SVGAGI. V dropped 2 bases and J dropped 5 bases, with 12 bases sitting between them. The CDR3 sequence is 14 residues long. In DNA, the CDR3 is TGTGCCAGCAGTTACAGTGCGGTCGGGTATGGCTACACCTTC. The encoded protein is CASSYSAVGYGYTF.

The genes are TRBV28 and TRBJ2-3, with TRBD2 matching over 7 bases. Germline assignment: CDR1 MDHEN and CDR2 SYDVKM. The CDR3 runs 15 residues. V shed 1 base and J 0 bases; nucleotides not matched to a gene: 1. The CDR3 reads CASSLLRGSTDTQYF. Here the CDR3 DNA reads TGTGCCAGCAGTTTATTGCGGGGGAGCACAGATACGCAGTATTTT. Full variable domain (remainder filled in from reference TRBV28 and TRBJ2-3): DVKVTQSSRYLVKRTGEKVFLECVQDMDHENMFWYRQDPGLGLRLIYFSYDVKMKEKGDIPEGYSVSREKKERFSLILESASTNQTSMYLCASSLLRGSTDTQYFGPGTRLTVL.

The rearrangement links TRBV7-3 to TRBJ1-1; 12 bases map to TRBD1. The CDR3 runs to 16 residues. V shed 4 bases, J shed 6 bases, and the junction held 9 bases outside the gene matches. Germline lookup yields CDR1 SGHTA and CDR2 FQGTGA. CDR3 loop: CASSSLPGQGASEAFF. The CDR3 nucleotides are TGTGCCAGCAGCTCACTACCGGGACAGGGGGCCTCTGAAGCTTTCTTT.

The chain links TRBV3-1 (or the pseudogene TRBV3-2) to TRBJ1-2, with a possible D match to TRBD1 (6 bases). CDR1 is LGHDT and CDR2 is YNNKEL in the germline V gene (reference sequence). The CDR3 runs to 17 residues. Trimming removed 4 bases at V and 8 bases at J, with 26 bases between. CDR3: CASSLYGSGQSGAGYTF. The CDR3 region has the DNA TGTGCCAGCAGCCTTTACGGATCCGGACAGTCTGGCGCAGGCTACACCTTC.

Only a few counts were recorded for this clone. The CDR3 loop is CATYRDRDTEAFF. CDR3 nucleotide sequence: TGTGCCACTTACCGGGACAGGGACACTGAAGCTTTCTTT. The genes are TRBV27 and TRBJ1-1, with 9 bases matching TRBD1. The V gene's germline CDR1 is MNHEY and CDR2 SMNVEV (reference sequence). V shed 10 bases, J shed 3 bases, and the junction held 6 bases outside the gene matches. The length of the CDR3 is 13 residues.

This clone has only one observation. The J gene is TRBJ2-5, the V gene TRBV9; 14 nucleotides agree with TRBD2. Germline lookup yields CDR1 SGDLS and CDR2 YYNGEE. This CDR3 comprises 15 residues. The V and J ends lost 4 bases and 3 bases, in that order; junction bases with no gene match: 2. CDR3 coding DNA: TGTGCCAGCAGCCGGGGACTAGCGGGAGAAGAGACCCAGTACTTC. Residues: CASSRGLAGEETQYF.

The J gene is TRBJ2-3, the V gene TRBV6-2 or TRBV6-3; possible D gene TRBD2, 6 bases. Germline assignment: CDR1 MNHEY and CDR2 SVGEGT. V lost 6 bases and J 13 bases, leaving 20 bases between the germline ends. The CDR3 sequence is 13 residues long. The CDR3 spells CASSVLGTPVEYF. The CDR3 DNA is TGTGCCAGCAGCGTCCTCGGGACTCCAGTAGAGTATTTT.

V gene TRBV28 combines with J gene TRBJ2-7, with 9 bases that match TRBD1. Germline V CDR1 and CDR2: MDHEN, SYDVKM. The CDR3 length is 13 residues. V lost 6 bases to trimming and J lost 6 bases; unmatched junction nucleotides: 6. CDR3 loop: CASRDRGLFEQYF. CDR3 bases: TGTGCCAGCAGGGACAGGGGTCTATTCGAGCAGTACTTC.

This chain links TRBV5-1 with TRBJ2-3; 8 bases are a match to TRBD1. V gave up 0 bases and J gave up 2 bases; unmatched junction bases: 2. The CDR3 runs to 15 residues. Germline V lookup: CDR1 SGHRS, CDR2 YFSETQ. For the CDR3, the DNA is TGCGCCAGCAGCTTGGGGACAGGGATCACAGATACGCAGTATTTT. Translating gives CASSLGTGITDTQYF.

The rearrangement joins TRBV29-1 to TRBJ1-1; the D gene is possibly TRBD1 (6 bases). The ends were cut back, 7 bases at V and 0 bases at J, with 9 bases in the middle. The germline V gene has CDR1 SQVTM and CDR2 ANQGSEA. This CDR3 region has 12 residues. The CDR3 coding sequence is TGCAGCGGGGGGCAGATGAACACTGAAGCTTTCTTT. It yields the protein CSGGQMNTEAFF. Based on the CDR3 plus reference TRBV29-1 and TRBJ1-1, the full variable domain is SAVISQKPSRDICQRGTSLTIQCQVDSQVTMMFWYRQQPGQSLTLIATANQGSEATYESGFVIDKFPISRPNLTFSTLTVSNMSPEDSSIYLCSGGQMNTEAFFGQGTRLTVV.

This sequence joins TRBV7-3 and TRBJ2-5, with a weak D call TRBD1 (5 bases). With 5 bases removed from V and 3 bases from J, the gap between germline ends came to 16 bases. This CDR3 has 15 residues. Germline V lookup: CDR1 SGHTA, CDR2 FQGTGA. The CDR3 nucleotides are TGTGCCAGCAGCCCAAGGGGTGGTACGGAAGAGACCCAGTACTTC. It encodes CASSPRGGTEETQYF.

The chain uses TRBV5-8 and TRBJ2-1, with TRBD2 matching 8 bases. This CDR3 contains 14 residues. In germline, CDR1 is SGHTS, CDR2 YDEGEE. Losses at the gene ends were 2 bases for V and 5 bases for J; bases not matched to a gene: 3. The CDR3 sequence: CASSFGGGNNEQFF. CDR3 in DNA: TGTGCCAGCAGCTTCGGGGGGGGAAACAATGAGCAGTTCTTC. The whole variable domain, remainder taken from reference TRBV5-8 and TRBJ2-1, is EAGVTQSPTHLIKTRGQQATLRCSPISGHTSVYWYQQALGLGLQFLLWYDEGEERNRGNFPPRFSGRQFPNYSSELNVNALELEDSALYLCASSFGGGNNEQFFGPGTRLTVL.

The chain has TRBV19 and TRBJ2-1; 15 bases are a match to TRBD2. The CDR3 spans 20 residues. Per germline, CDR1 LNHDA and CDR2 SQIVND (reference sequence). V lost 5 bases, J lost 4 bases, and 15 bases stayed unmatched. This CDR3 is CASSPRGTSGGRNIYNEQFF. CDR3 sequence (DNA): TGTGCCAGTAGTCCCCGAGGGACTAGCGGGGGGCGGAATATTTACAATGAGCAGTTCTTC.

The gene calls are TRBV19 and TRBJ1-3, with 8 bases identical to TRBD1. Looked up from germline, CDR1 is LNHDA and CDR2 is SQIVND (reference sequence). This CDR3 spans 15 amino acids. Here the CDR3 DNA reads TGTGCAGAACCAAGACGGACAGGGAATGGAAACACCATATATTTT. Its translation is CAEPRRTGNGNTIYF.

The J gene is TRBJ2-2, the V gene TRBV27; TRBD1 matches 7 bases. V dropped 3 bases and J dropped 4; count of bases not matched to a gene: 5. Germline CDR1 reads MNHEY; CDR2 reads SMNVEV (reference sequence). This CDR3 spans 15 amino acids. This CDR3 is CASSLGQQPTGELFF. The CDR3, as DNA: TGTGCCAGCAGTTTGGGACAGCAGCCCACCGGGGAGCTGTTTTTT.

This clone was observed a handful of times. The chain joins TRBV6-2 or TRBV6-3 to TRBJ1-5, with TRBD1 matching over 8 bases. Per germline, CDR1 MNHEY and CDR2 SVGEGT. This CDR3 is built from 16 residues. The V gene end was trimmed by 0 bases and the J gene end by 4 bases; junction bases not matched to a gene: 5. CDR3 DNA sequence: TGTGCCAGCAGTTACTCTGTTGGGACAGGTAATCAGCCCCAGCATTTT. Amino acid sequence: CASSYSVGTGNQPQHF.

The chain joins TRBV9 to TRBJ2-3; 8 bases line up with TRBD1. Germline lookup yields CDR1 SGDLS and CDR2 YYNGEE. The CDR3 sequence is 17 residues long. J was trimmed by 2 bases and V by 4 bases; bases with no gene match: 12. CDR3 DNA: TGTGCCAGCAGCCCTCAGACCGGGACAGGACCCACAGATACGCAGTATTTT. Translating gives CASSPQTGTGPTDTQYF.

The rearrangement uses TRBV28 and TRBJ1-2; 9 bases are shared with TRBD1. Trimming at V came to 5 bases and at J to 6 bases, leaving 10 bases not matched to a gene. This CDR3 spans 15 amino acids. Germline lookup yields CDR1 MDHEN and CDR2 SYDVKM. The CDR3 nucleotides are TGTGCCAGCAGTCTCACCGGACAGGGGAATGATGGCTACACCTTC. Its translation: CASSLTGQGNDGYTF.

The J gene is TRBJ2-7, the V gene TRBV5-1; 8 bases match TRBD2. The CDR3 spans 14 residues. The germline V gene encodes CDR1 SGHRS and CDR2 YFSETQ. V shed 3 bases and J 2 bases; nucleotides not matched to a gene: 4. The CDR3 region has the DNA TGCGCCAGCAGCTCGCGGGAGGCCCCCTACGAGCAGTACTTC. This sequence encodes CASSSREAPYEQYF.

This sequence joins TRBV6-4 and TRBJ1-1; maybe TRBD1 (6 bases). Germline V gene data show CDR1 as MRHNA and CDR2 as SNTAGT. V was pared by 4 bases and J by 5 bases, with 20 bases between. The CDR3 length is 16 residues. CDR3 residues: CASSASPRGLQTEAFF. As DNA, the CDR3 is TGTGCCAGCAGTGCTTCCCCAAGGGGGTTACAAACTGAAGCTTTCTTT.